Listed below are T cell receptor beta chains from one sample, sequenced in a study of beta chain features in type 1 diabetes. Clones were read by immunoSEQ multiplex PCR, and TCRdb kept only the in-frame ones, dropping some. The sample has 150,000 to 200,000 clones, approximately 8.1% seen once; the top ten hold 0.94%. The sequenced material came from central memory CD4+ T cells from blood. The receptor set was obtained from a woman in her 40s with type 1 diabetes. The CDR3 runs from the conserved cysteine through the conserved F or W. A D gene is named only where the DNA matches it firmly. The listing skips clone size in some rows; elsewhere it reads once, few, many or a size class.

D gene	clone size	J gene	V gene	CDR3 DNA	CDR3 protein
-	few	TRBJ2-6	TRBV19	TGTGCCAGCGGGGTTAACGGGGCCAACGTCCTGACTTTC	CASGVNGANVLTF
TRBD2	-	TRBJ2-1	TRBV19	TGTGCCAGTAGTATTCTAGCGGGAGGGCCCAAGGACAATGAGCAGTTCTTC	CASSILAGGPKDNEQFF
TRBD1	many	TRBJ2-1	TRBV28	TGTGCCAGCACGGCGGAGGGACAGGGGCCCCGTTTGCAGTTCTTC	CASTAEGQGPRLQFF
TRBD1	few	TRBJ1-2	TRBV27	TGTGCCAGCAGTCGCGGGACAGCCAACTATGGCTACACCTTC	CASSRGTANYGYTF
-	-	TRBJ2-2	TRBV5-4	TGTGCCAGCAGCTTCTCGAGCACCGGGGAGCTGTTTTTT	CASSFSSTGELFF
-	-	TRBJ2-1	TRBV5-1	TGCGCCAGCAGCCCTTTAATGGGAAGGGGCGACAATGAGCAGTTCTTC	CASSPLMGRGDNEQFF
TRBD1	-	TRBJ1-4	TRBV7-9	TGTGCCAGCAGCCCGAGGGGGCTAACGAAACTGTTTTTT	CASSPRGLTKLFF
-	many	TRBJ1-2	TRBV29-1	TGCAGCGCCTCACCAGGGGAAGGCTACACCTTC	CSASPGEGYTF
TRBD2	few	TRBJ2-1	TRBV28	TGTGCCAGCAGTTCTCCAGCGGGAGGGGGGAATGAGCAGTTCTTC	CASSSPAGGGNEQFF
TRBD1	-	TRBJ2-1	TRBV5-1	TGCGCCAGCAGCGTGGACAGGGGGTACAATGAGCAGTTCTTC	CASSVDRGYNEQFF
-	once	TRBJ1-4	TRBV6-5	TGTGCCATCAGTGAACCCAGAAATGAAAAACTGTTTTTT	CAISEPRNEKLFF
-	few	TRBJ1-2	TRBV28	TGTGCCAGCAGCATAGGGGTTGGCTACACCTTC	CASSIGVGYTF
-	few	TRBJ2-2	TRBV6-5	TGTGCCAGCAGGAACGCGGGTACCGGGGAGCTGTTTTTT	CASRNAGTGELFF
TRBD1	many	TRBJ2-2	TRBV4-3	TGCGCCAGCAGCCAGGCGACAGGGAACGGGGAGCTGTTTTTT	CASSQATGNGELFF
-	-	TRBJ1-3	TRBV10-3	TGTGCCATCAGTCCCTCGGTTGTCTCTGGAAACACCATATATTTT	CAISPSVVSGNTIYF
TRBD2	-	TRBJ2-1	TRBV11-2	TGTGCCAGCAGCTTAGGAGCGGGAGGGCCAGATGAGCAGTTCTTC	CASSLGAGGPDEQFF
TRBD1	-	TRBJ1-2	TRBV18	TGTGCCAGCTCGCCTGGACAGGGGGCCTCTTATGGCTACACCTTC	CASSPGQGASYGYTF
TRBD1	few	TRBJ1-1	TRBV7-9	TGTGCCAGCAGCCTAGGGACAGGGGGCGTAAGAACTGAAGCTTTCTTT	CASSLGTGGVRTEAFF
TRBD1	few	TRBJ1-5	TRBV9	TGTGCCAGCAGCGTCGGGACAGGAGTCAATCAGCCCCAGCATTTT	CASSVGTGVNQPQHF
TRBD1	few	TRBJ1-2	TRBV18	TGTGCCAGCTCCCCGGGACAGAACTATGGCTACACCTTC	CASSPGQNYGYTF
-	-	TRBJ2-3	TRBV28	TGTGCCAGCAGAAAGAACAGTCCCAAGCTTTCCACAGATACGCAGTATTTT	CASRKNSPKLSTDTQYF
-	-	TRBJ2-7	TRBV9	TGTGCCAGCAGCGTAGGGGCAGGGGAGATCTACGAGCAGTACTTC	CASSVGAGEIYEQYF
-	-	TRBJ2-2	TRBV7-8	TGTGCCAGCAGCAAAGGGAGACAGGAGAACACCGGGGAGCTGTTTTTT	CASSKGRQENTGELFF
TRBD2	-	TRBJ2-5	TRBV30	TGTGCCTGGAGTGTGACTAGGACTAGCGGGAGCGGGGAGACCCAGTACTTC	CAWSVTRTSGSGETQYF
TRBD1	-	TRBJ2-2	TRBV7-8	TGTGCCAGCAGCTTATCGGGACAGTACACCGGGGAGCTGTTTTTT	CASSLSGQYTGELFF
TRBD2	-	TRBJ2-7	TRBV4-3	TGCGCCAGCAGCCAAGATAGCGGGACCCCCTACGAGCAGTACTTC	CASSQDSGTPYEQYF
-	few	TRBJ2-5	TRBV30	TGTGCCTGGAGTAACACAGGTGATGGGACCCAGTACTTC	CAWSNTGDGTQYF
-	many	TRBJ2-6	TRBV28	TGTGCCAGCAGTTGGACTAGGGCAGGGGGCAAGAACGTCCTGACTTTC	CASSWTRAGGKNVLTF
-	-	TRBJ1-1	TRBV5-1	TGCGCCAGCAGCTTGGATCGGGGGGCGAACACTGAAGCTTTCTTT	CASSLDRGANTEAFF
-	few	TRBJ2-2	TRBV10-3	TGTGCCATCAGTGGCAGGGTTAACACCGGGGAGCTGTTTTTT	CAISGRVNTGELFF
-	-	TRBJ1-1	TRBV2	TGTGCCAGCAGTGTAACACAGAGCAACACTGAAGCTTTCTTT	CASSVTQSNTEAFF
-	many	TRBJ2-7	TRBV28	TGTGCCAGCAGACCCTTTCTAGATTCCTACGAGCAGTACTTC	CASRPFLDSYEQYF
-	-	TRBJ1-2	TRBV15	TGTGCCACCAGCAGAGATCAGGGCGGTTATGGCTACACCTTC	CATSRDQGGYGYTF
-	few	TRBJ1-3	TRBV5-6	TGTGCCAGCAGCTTGAGGGGGACATTAGGCGGAAACACCATATATTTT	CASSLRGTLGGNTIYF
TRBD2	-	TRBJ2-3	TRBV15	TGTGCCACCAGCAGGAAGTATACTAGCGGCACAGATACGCAGTATTTT	CATSRKYTSGTDTQYF
-	-	TRBJ2-4	TRBV5-6	TGTGCCAGCAGGGTAACTAGCGAGGGGGACATTCAGTACTTC	CASRVTSEGDIQYF
TRBD2	-	TRBJ2-1	TRBV11-2	TGTGCCAGCAGCTTAGGGCCAACTAGCGGGAGACATGAGCAGTTCTTC	CASSLGPTSGRHEQFF